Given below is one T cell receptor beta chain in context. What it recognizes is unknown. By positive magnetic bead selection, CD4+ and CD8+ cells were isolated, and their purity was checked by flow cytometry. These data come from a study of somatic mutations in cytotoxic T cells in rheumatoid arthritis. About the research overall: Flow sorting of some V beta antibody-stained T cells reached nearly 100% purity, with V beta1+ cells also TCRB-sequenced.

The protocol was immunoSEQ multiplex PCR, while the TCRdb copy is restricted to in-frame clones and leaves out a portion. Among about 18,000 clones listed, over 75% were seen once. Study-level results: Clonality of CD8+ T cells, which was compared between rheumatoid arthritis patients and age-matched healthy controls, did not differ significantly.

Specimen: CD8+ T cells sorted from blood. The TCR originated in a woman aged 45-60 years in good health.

The CDR3: CASSEALLGPNEQFF. Here the CDR3 DNA reads TGTGCCAGCAGTGAAGCGCTTCTAGGTCCCAATGAGCAGTTCTTC. This sequence joins TRBV2 and TRBJ2-1; D remains unclear. Trimming shortened V by 0 bases and J by 6 bases, and 12 bases separated the two germline ends. CDR1 is SNHLY, CDR2 FYNNEI, per germline. This CDR3 region has 15 residues. Combining the CDR3 with reference TRBV2 and TRBJ2-1 gives the whole variable domain EPEVTQTPSHQVTQMGQEVILRCVPISNHLYFYWYRQILGQKVEFLVSFYNNEISEKSEIFDDQFSVERPDGSNFTLKIRSTKLEDSAMYFCASSEALLGPNEQFFGPGTRLTVL.